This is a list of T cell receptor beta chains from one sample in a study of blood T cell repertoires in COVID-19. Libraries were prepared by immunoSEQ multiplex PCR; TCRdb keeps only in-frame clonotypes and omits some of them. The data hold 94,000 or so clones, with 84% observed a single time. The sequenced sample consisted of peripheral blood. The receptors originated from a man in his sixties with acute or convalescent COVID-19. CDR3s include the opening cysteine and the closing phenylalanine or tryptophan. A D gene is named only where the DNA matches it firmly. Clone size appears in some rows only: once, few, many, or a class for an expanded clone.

CDR3aa: CASSRGLGTEAFF
CDR3nt: TGTGCCAGCAGCCGGGGTCTCGGCACTGAAGCTTTCTTT
v_gene: TRBV28
d_gene: .
len: 13
j_gene: TRBJ1-1
abundance: few

CDR3aa: CASRDRVGETQYF
CDR3nt: TGTGCCAGCAGGGACAGGGTGGGAGAGACCCAGTACTTC
v_gene: TRBV6-5
d_gene: TRBD1
len: 13
j_gene: TRBJ2-5
abundance: .

CDR3aa: CASSPTEGPQHF
CDR3nt: TGTGCCAGCAGTCCTACAGAGGGGCCCCAGCATTTT
v_gene: TRBV27
d_gene: .
len: 12
j_gene: TRBJ1-5
abundance: .

CDR3aa: CASGLAPGTGLSSPQHF
CDR3nt: TGTGCTAGTGGTTTGGCACCCGGGACAGGGCTGTCATCGCCCCAGCATTTT
v_gene: TRBV12-5
d_gene: TRBD1
len: 17
j_gene: TRBJ1-5
abundance: .

CDR3aa: CASSPRTGSGGELFF
CDR3nt: TGCGCCAGCAGCCCCCGGACAGGGTCGGGGGGGGAGCTGTTTTTT
v_gene: TRBV4-3
d_gene: TRBD1
len: 15
j_gene: TRBJ2-2
abundance: .

CDR3aa: CASSVGGGGNNQPQHF
CDR3nt: TGTGCCAGCAGCGTAGGAGGTGGGGGGAACAATCAGCCCCAGCATTTT
v_gene: TRBV9
d_gene: .
len: 16
j_gene: TRBJ1-5
abundance: .

CDR3aa: CASMRGGYYYGYTF
CDR3nt: TGTGCCAGCATGCGGGGGGGGTATTACTATGGCTACACCTTC
v_gene: TRBV28
d_gene: .
len: 14
j_gene: TRBJ1-2
abundance: .

CDR3aa: CAKRDSKETQYF
CDR3nt: TGTGCCAAACGGGACTCCAAAGAGACCCAGTACTTC
v_gene: TRBV10-3
d_gene: .
len: 12
j_gene: TRBJ2-5
abundance: .

CDR3aa: CASGLLADNNQPQHF
CDR3nt: TGTGCCAGCGGGTTGTTGGCAGACAATAATCAGCCCCAGCATTTT
v_gene: TRBV21-1
d_gene: .
len: 15
j_gene: TRBJ1-5
abundance: .

CDR3aa: CATSRTGGLGNQPQHF
CDR3nt: TGTGCCACCAGCAGGACCGGGGGACTCGGCAATCAGCCCCAGCATTTT
v_gene: TRBV15
d_gene: .
len: 16
j_gene: TRBJ1-5
abundance: once

CDR3aa: CAISELGQTNSPLHF
CDR3nt: TGTGCCATCAGTGAGTTGGGACAGACTAATTCACCCCTCCACTTT
v_gene: TRBV10-3
d_gene: TRBD1
len: 15
j_gene: TRBJ1-6
abundance: .

CDR3aa: CASSLHGSGGVADTQYF
CDR3nt: TGTGCCAGCAGCTTACACGGTAGCGGGGGGGTGGCAGATACGCAGTATTTT
v_gene: TRBV7-2
d_gene: TRBD2
len: 17
j_gene: TRBJ2-3
abundance: once

CDR3aa: CASSEQPDSYKAFF
CDR3nt: TGTGCCAGCAGTGAACAACCCGACAGTTACAAAGCTTTCTTT
v_gene: TRBV2
d_gene: .
len: 14
j_gene: TRBJ1-1
abundance: few

CDR3aa: CASSPHLSGELFF
CDR3nt: TGTGCCAGCAGCCCGCATCTATCCGGGGAGCTGTTTTTT
v_gene: TRBV11-3
d_gene: .
len: 13
j_gene: TRBJ2-2
abundance: .

CDR3aa: CASIKGHSLDSEAFF
CDR3nt: TGTGCCAGTATTAAAGGGCACTCCCTGGACTCTGAAGCTTTCTTT
v_gene: TRBV19
d_gene: .
len: 15
j_gene: TRBJ1-1
abundance: once

CDR3aa: CASSWSTGDTGELFF
CDR3nt: TGTGCCAGCAGTTGGTCGACAGGGGACACCGGGGAGCTGTTTTTT
v_gene: TRBV6-6
d_gene: TRBD1
len: 15
j_gene: TRBJ2-2
abundance: few

CDR3aa: CASSVLQGYEQFF
CDR3nt: TGTGCCAGCAGCGTCTTACAGGGGTATGAGCAGTTCTTC
v_gene: TRBV6-4
d_gene: TRBD1
len: 13
j_gene: TRBJ2-1
abundance: .

CDR3aa: CASSIGGTNTGELFF
CDR3nt: TGTGCCAGTAGTATTGGCGGGACGAACACCGGGGAGCTGTTTTTT
v_gene: TRBV19
d_gene: .
len: 15
j_gene: TRBJ2-2
abundance: .

CDR3aa: CASSLGQKETQYF
CDR3nt: TGTGCCAGCTCCCTAGGACAGAAAGAGACCCAGTACTTC
v_gene: TRBV18
d_gene: .
len: 13
j_gene: TRBJ2-5
abundance: .

CDR3aa: CASSSRQGSWYNSPLHF
CDR3nt: TGTGCCAGTAGTTCCAGACAGGGAAGCTGGTATAATTCACCCCTCCACTTT
v_gene: TRBV19
d_gene: TRBD1
len: 17
j_gene: TRBJ1-6
abundance: .

CDR3aa: CASSTTAQLYGYTF
CDR3nt: TGTGCCAGCAGCACGACAGCTCAACTCTATGGCTACACCTTC
v_gene: TRBV28
d_gene: .
len: 14
j_gene: TRBJ1-2
abundance: .

CDR3aa: CASSLGTAQETQYF
CDR3nt: TGTGCCAGCAGCTTGGGGACAGCTCAAGAGACCCAGTACTTC
v_gene: TRBV5-4
d_gene: .
len: 14
j_gene: TRBJ2-5
abundance: .

CDR3aa: CASSLVGTGRTGELFF
CDR3nt: TGTGCCAGTAGTCTGGTCGGGACAGGGAGAACCGGGGAGCTGTTTTTT
v_gene: TRBV19
d_gene: TRBD1
len: 16
j_gene: TRBJ2-2
abundance: .

CDR3aa: CASSFNSGYEQFF
CDR3nt: TGCGCCAGCAGCTTTAATAGCGGGTATGAGCAGTTCTTC
v_gene: TRBV5-1
d_gene: TRBD2
len: 13
j_gene: TRBJ2-1
abundance: .

CDR3aa: CASSQGKIAQTRDTQYF
CDR3nt: TGCGCCAGCAGCCAAGGAAAGATCGCCCAAACGAGAGATACGCAGTATTTT
v_gene: TRBV4-1
d_gene: .
len: 17
j_gene: TRBJ2-3
abundance: .

CDR3aa: CASSPAGVSTEAFF
CDR3nt: TGTGCCAGCAGCCCAGCGGGGGTCTCGACTGAAGCTTTCTTT
v_gene: TRBV7-9
d_gene: .
len: 14
j_gene: TRBJ1-1
abundance: .

CDR3aa: CASSQERGGYTF
CDR3nt: TGTGCCAGCAGCCAAGAAAGGGGAGGCTACACCTTC
v_gene: TRBV3-1/TRBV3-2
d_gene: .
len: 12
j_gene: TRBJ1-2
abundance: .

CDR3aa: CASSVEAGPNSNQPQHF
CDR3nt: TGTGCCAGCAGCGTAGAGGCAGGCCCGAATAGCAATCAGCCCCAGCATTTT
v_gene: TRBV9
d_gene: .
len: 17
j_gene: TRBJ1-5
abundance: few

CDR3aa: CASSIQLTGREFF
CDR3nt: TGTGCCAGCAGTATCCAACTGACAGGGCGGGAGTTCTTC
v_gene: TRBV6-5
d_gene: TRBD1
len: 13
j_gene: TRBJ2-1
abundance: .

CDR3aa: CASSQDSIRGRLDGYTF
CDR3nt: TGCGCCAGCAGCCAGGACTCAATCAGGGGGCGCCTGGATGGCTACACCTTC
v_gene: TRBV4-1
d_gene: TRBD1
len: 17
j_gene: TRBJ1-2
abundance: .

CDR3aa: CASSLGGTGRNSPLHF
CDR3nt: TGTGCCAGCAGCTTAGGTGGGACAGGGAGAAATTCACCCCTCCACTTT
v_gene: TRBV7-3
d_gene: TRBD1
len: 16
j_gene: TRBJ1-6
abundance: few

CDR3aa: CASSYTLKQGGTEAFF
CDR3nt: TGTGCCAGCAGTTACACCCTAAAACAGGGTGGCACTGAAGCTTTCTTT
v_gene: TRBV6-2/TRBV6-3
d_gene: .
len: 16
j_gene: TRBJ1-1
abundance: .

CDR3aa: CASSLEGDSPLHF
CDR3nt: TGTGCCAGCAGCTTAGAGGGGGATTCACCCCTCCACTTT
v_gene: TRBV7-2
d_gene: .
len: 13
j_gene: TRBJ1-6
abundance: .

CDR3aa: CASSIWTGGGNQPQHF
CDR3nt: TGTGCCAGTAGTATCTGGACAGGGGGAGGCAATCAGCCCCAGCATTTT
v_gene: TRBV19
d_gene: TRBD1
len: 16
j_gene: TRBJ1-5
abundance: .

CDR3aa: CASSFTSGPYEQYF
CDR3nt: TGTGCCAGCAGTTTCACTAGCGGCCCCTACGAGCAGTACTTC
v_gene: TRBV27
d_gene: TRBD2
len: 14
j_gene: TRBJ2-7
abundance: .

CDR3aa: CASSTTGGQFNYGYTF
CDR3nt: TGTGCCAGCAGTACGACAGGGGGCCAATTTAACTATGGCTACACCTTC
v_gene: TRBV6-6
d_gene: TRBD1
len: 16
j_gene: TRBJ1-2
abundance: .

CDR3aa: CASSYSGWGNYGYTF
CDR3nt: TGTGCCAGCAGTTACTCCGGGTGGGGCAACTATGGCTACACCTTC
v_gene: TRBV6-5
d_gene: .
len: 15
j_gene: TRBJ1-2
abundance: .

CDR3aa: CASSLGSGASYEQYF
CDR3nt: TGTGCCAGCAGCTTAGGTTCAGGGGCATCCTACGAGCAGTACTTC
v_gene: TRBV7-2
d_gene: .
len: 15
j_gene: TRBJ2-7
abundance: .

CDR3aa: CASRSFTGNTGELFF
CDR3nt: TGTGCCAGCAGGTCCTTCACAGGGAACACCGGGGAGCTGTTTTTT
v_gene: TRBV5-6
d_gene: .
len: 15
j_gene: TRBJ2-2
abundance: few

CDR3aa: CASSPWDRLNYGYTF
CDR3nt: TGTGCCAGCAGTCCCTGGGACAGACTTAACTATGGCTACACCTTC
v_gene: TRBV27
d_gene: TRBD1
len: 15
j_gene: TRBJ1-2
abundance: few